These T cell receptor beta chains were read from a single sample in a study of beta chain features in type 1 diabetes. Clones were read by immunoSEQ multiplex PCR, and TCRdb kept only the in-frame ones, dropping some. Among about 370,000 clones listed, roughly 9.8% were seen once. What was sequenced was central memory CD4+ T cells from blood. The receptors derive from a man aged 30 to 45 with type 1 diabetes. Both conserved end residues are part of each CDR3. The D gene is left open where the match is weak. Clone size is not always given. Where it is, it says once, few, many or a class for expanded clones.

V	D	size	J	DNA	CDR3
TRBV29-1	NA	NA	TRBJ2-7	TGCAGCGTTGGTCAGGGATCCTACGAGCAGTACTTC	CSVGQGSYEQYF
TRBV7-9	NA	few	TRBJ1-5	TGTGCCAGCAGCCTGCGGGGGGTTCAGCCCCAGCATTTT	CASSLRGVQPQHF
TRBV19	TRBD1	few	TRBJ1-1	TGTGCCAGTAATCCGACAGGGGAGGACACTGAAGCTTTCTTT	CASNPTGEDTEAFF
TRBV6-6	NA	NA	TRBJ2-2	TGTGCCATCAGCCGGGACAAGACTTACACCGGGGAGCTGTTTTTT	CAISRDKTYTGELFF
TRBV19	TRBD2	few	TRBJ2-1	TGTGCCAGTACCCAACTGCCGCCTAGCGGGCGGAGCAGAGGCAATGAGCAGTTCTTC	CASTQLPPSGRSRGNEQFF
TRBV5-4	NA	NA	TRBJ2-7	TGTGCCAGCAGCTTGGCCAATAGCGAGCAGTACTTC	CASSLANSEQYF
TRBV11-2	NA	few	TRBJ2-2	TGTGCCAGCAGCTTTTTTGGCAGGGTGAACACCGGGGAGCTGTTTTTT	CASSFFGRVNTGELFF
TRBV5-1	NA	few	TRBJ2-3	TGCGCCAGCAGCTTGGGGGTTTATGATACAGATACGCAGTATTTT	CASSLGVYDTDTQYF
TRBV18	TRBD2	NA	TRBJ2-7	TGTGCCAGCTCATCTACCATCGGACTAGCGGGACTGACCCTTTACGAGCAGTACTTC	CASSSTIGLAGLTLYEQYF
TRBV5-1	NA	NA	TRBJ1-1	TGCGCCAGCAGCTCCGGGACAACGAGCACTGAAGCTTTCTTT	CASSSGTTSTEAFF
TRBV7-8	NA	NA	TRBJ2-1	TGTGCCAGCAGCACCCAGTCCGGAGCAAATGAGCAGTTCTTC	CASSTQSGANEQFF
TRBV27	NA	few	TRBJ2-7	TGTGCCAGCAGCCTCGGGACTCCGTACTCCTACGAGCAGTACTTC	CASSLGTPYSYEQYF
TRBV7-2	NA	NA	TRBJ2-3	TGTGCCAGCAGCTTATATTCTGGAGGGGGGACGCAGTATTTT	CASSLYSGGGTQYF
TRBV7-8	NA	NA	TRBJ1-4	TGTGCCAGCAGTTTTATCGGCCAGGGTATTCTCACTGAAAAACTGTTTTTT	CASSFIGQGILTEKLFF
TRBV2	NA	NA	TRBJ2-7	TGTGCCAGCAGGAGGGGTTGGGAGCAGTACTTC	CASRRGWEQYF
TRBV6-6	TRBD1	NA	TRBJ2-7	TGTGCCAGCAGTCTCCCTGGACAGGGGCTTTACGAGCAGTACTTC	CASSLPGQGLYEQYF
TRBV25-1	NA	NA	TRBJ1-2	TGTGCCAGCAGTGAAGGGGGCGCTAACTATGGCTACACCTTC	CASSEGGANYGYTF
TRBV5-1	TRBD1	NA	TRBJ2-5	TGCGCCAGCAGCTGGGCTACAGGGGGAGAGACCCAGTACTTC	CASSWATGGETQYF
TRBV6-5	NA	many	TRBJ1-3	TGTGCCAGCAGTTACGCGGGGGGAAGTGGAAACACCATATATTTT	CASSYAGGSGNTIYF
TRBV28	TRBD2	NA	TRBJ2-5	TGTGCCAGCAGACCGTTGGGACTAGCTTGGGAGACCCAGTACTTC	CASRPLGLAWETQYF
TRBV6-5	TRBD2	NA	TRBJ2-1	TGTGCCAGCAGTACAGGACTAGCGGATATTATGGAGCAGTTCTTC	CASSTGLADIMEQFF
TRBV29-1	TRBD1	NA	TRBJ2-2	TGCAGCGTTTATACAGGGGGCGGGGAGCTGTTTTTT	CSVYTGGGELFF
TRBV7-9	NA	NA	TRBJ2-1	TGTGCCAGCAGCTTCAGGAAGTCCGTCACAGATGAGCAGTTCTTC	CASSFRKSVTDEQFF
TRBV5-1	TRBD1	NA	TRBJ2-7	TGCGCCAGCCAGGTGGGGCAGGGGGTCATCTACGAGCAGTACTTC	CASQVGQGVIYEQYF
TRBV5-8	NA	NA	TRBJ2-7	TGTGCCAGCAGCTCCCGCCGTTCAAGGGTTACCTACGAGCAGTACTTC	CASSSRRSRVTYEQYF
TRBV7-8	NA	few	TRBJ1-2	TGTGCCAGCCAAGGGTACAGTAACTATGGCTACACCTTC	CASQGYSNYGYTF
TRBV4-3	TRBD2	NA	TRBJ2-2	TGCGCCAGCAGCCGCCATGACCTCGGGAGGGCCGACACCGGGGAGCTGTTTTTT	CASSRHDLGRADTGELFF
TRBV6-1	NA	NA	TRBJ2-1	TGTGCCAGCGACAGCGAAAGAAGGTCCTACAATGAGCAGTTCTTC	CASDSERRSYNEQFF
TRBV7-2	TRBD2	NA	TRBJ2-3	TGTGCCAGCAGCTTAGTAGCGGGAGGGTTCACAGATACGCAGTATTTT	CASSLVAGGFTDTQYF
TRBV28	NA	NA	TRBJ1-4	TGTGCCAGCAGTTTCCCCCTAACTAATGAAAAACTGTTTTTT	CASSFPLTNEKLFF
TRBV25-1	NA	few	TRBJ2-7	TGTGCCACCCGCCCGCCGGGGGAAAGCTACGAGCAGTACTTC	CATRPPGESYEQYF
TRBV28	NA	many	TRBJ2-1	TGTGCCAGCCGCCGTGGAGCCCAGGGGGGGAATGAGCAGTTCTTC	CASRRGAQGGNEQFF
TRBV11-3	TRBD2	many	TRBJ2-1	TGTGCCAGCAGCTTAGAACAGGGTGGTAGCGGGACCCACAATGAGCAGTTCTTC	CASSLEQGGSGTHNEQFF
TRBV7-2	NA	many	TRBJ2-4	TGTGCCAGCAGCTTAGCAGCGGGACAGCTGCAAAACATTCAGTACTTC	CASSLAAGQLQNIQYF
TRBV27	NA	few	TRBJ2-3	TGTGCCAGCAGTTTCCAGGGACAAGGAGATACGCAGTATTTT	CASSFQGQGDTQYF
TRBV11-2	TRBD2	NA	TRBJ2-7	TGTGCCAGCAGCCGGGGTAGCGGGAGAGGATCCTACGAGCAGTACTTC	CASSRGSGRGSYEQYF
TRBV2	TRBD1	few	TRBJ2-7	TGTGCCAGCAGCGCCGGACAGGCTCCCTACGAGCAGTACTTC	CASSAGQAPYEQYF
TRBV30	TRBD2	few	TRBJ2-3	TGTGCCTGGAGGTCAGCGGGAGGCACAGATACGCAGTATTTT	CAWRSAGGTDTQYF
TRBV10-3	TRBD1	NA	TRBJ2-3	TGTGCCACTGAATCAGGGGGCGGGGCAGATACGCAGTATTTT	CATESGGGADTQYF
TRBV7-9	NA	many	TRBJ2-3	TGTGCCAGCAGCGTTGAGAGCACAGATACGCAGTATTTT	CASSVESTDTQYF
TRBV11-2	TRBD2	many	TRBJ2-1	TGTGCCAGCAGCATACTGACTAGCGGGCCGTTCTTC	CASSILTSGPFF
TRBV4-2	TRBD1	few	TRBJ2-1	TGTGCCAGCAGCCAACCGCCGGGACAGGGGGCAAATGAGCAGTTCTTC	CASSQPPGQGANEQFF
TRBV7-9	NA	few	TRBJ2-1	TGTGCCAGCAGCCCGTCCGGGGGCTACAATGAGCAGTTCTTC	CASSPSGGYNEQFF
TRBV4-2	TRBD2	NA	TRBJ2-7	TGTGCCAGCAGCCAGGGGGTTTCAGCGGGAGTTCTCTACGAGCAGTACTTC	CASSQGVSAGVLYEQYF
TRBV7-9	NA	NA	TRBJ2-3	TGTGCCAGCAATCCAGCAGGGGGGGCCGGGAATACGCAGTATTTT	CASNPAGGAGNTQYF
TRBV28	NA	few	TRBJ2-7	TGTGCCAGCAGTTTGTTCGACGGCCTTTACGAGCAGTACTTC	CASSLFDGLYEQYF
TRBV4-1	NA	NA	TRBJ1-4	TGCGCCAGCAGCCAAGACCCTTGGGGTAGTGGTAATGAAAAACTGTTTTTT	CASSQDPWGSGNEKLFF
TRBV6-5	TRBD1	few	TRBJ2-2	TGTGCCAGCAGTGCCACAAGGGACAGGGCCGGGGAGCTGTTTTTT	CASSATRDRAGELFF
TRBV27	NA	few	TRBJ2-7	TGTGCCAGCAGTCACAGGGCCCTGGGTGAGCAGTACTTC	CASSHRALGEQYF
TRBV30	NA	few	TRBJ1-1	TGTGCCTGGAGTAGGTTGGGCACTGAAGCTTTCTTT	CAWSRLGTEAFF
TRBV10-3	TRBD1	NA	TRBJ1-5	TGTGCCATCAGTGAACAGGGGGTTAATCAGCCCCAGCATTTT	CAISEQGVNQPQHF
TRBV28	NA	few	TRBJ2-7	TGTGCCAGCAGTTTAAACAGCTACGAGCAGTACTTC	CASSLNSYEQYF
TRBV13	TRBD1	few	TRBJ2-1	TGTGCCAGCAGCTTAGACCCGGGACAGGGGTACAATGAGCAGTTCTTC	CASSLDPGQGYNEQFF
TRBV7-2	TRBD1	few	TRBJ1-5	TGTGCCAGCAGCTCGGTGACAGGGACTCAGCCCCAGCATTTT	CASSSVTGTQPQHF
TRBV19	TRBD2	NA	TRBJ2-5	TGTGCCAGTAGCCGGACTAGCGGGAGTGTGGGAGAGACCCAGTACTTC	CASSRTSGSVGETQYF
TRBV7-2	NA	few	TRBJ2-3	TGTGCCAGCAGCTTTCAGGGGACAGATACGCAGTATTTT	CASSFQGTDTQYF
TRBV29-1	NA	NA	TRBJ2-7	TGCAGCGTTGGTGTGACAGGCACCTACGAGCAGTACTTC	CSVGVTGTYEQYF
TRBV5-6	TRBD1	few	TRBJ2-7	TGTGCCAGCAGCCCGCTGACAGGGCTCTCCTACGAGCAGTACTTC	CASSPLTGLSYEQYF
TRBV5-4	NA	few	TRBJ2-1	TGCGCCAGCAGCCCCCACAGGGATGAGCAGTTCTTC	CASSPHRDEQFF